The 27 T cell receptor beta chains below were found in one sample sequenced in a study of T-cell reconstitution after alpha-beta-depleted transplantation in children. Library preparation (for TCRbeta) was performed with unique molecular identifiers. TCRdb reprocessed the PCR reads with MiXCR, giving one entry per CDR3 protein. The table has about 470,000 distinct CDR3 sequences, approximately 41% seen once; the top ten hold under 35%. The specimen comprised PBMCs, sampled before TCRalphabeta/CD19-depleted stem cell transplant. Receptors originate from a girl aged 2 to 9 with aplastic anemia, due to receive a stem cell transplant.

This chain joins TRBV28 and TRBJ1-1; D gene ambiguous. V was trimmed by 4 bases and J by 8 bases, leaving 14 bases between them. CDR1 is MDHEN, CDR2 SYDVKM, per germline. CDR3 size: 13 residues. In DNA, the CDR3 is TGTGCCAGCAGTTGGTTTAGCTCCGGGGAAGCTTTCTTT. Protein product: CASSWFSSGEAFF.

The chain has TRBV4-3 and TRBJ1-4, with a tentative D call TRBD1 (5 bases). Trimming took off 4 bases at V and 7 bases at J, with 13 bases between the two ends. From germline, CDR1 is LGHNA and CDR2 YSLEER. The CDR3 is made up of 14 amino acids. Written as DNA, the CDR3 is TGCGCCAGCAGCCCGGAGGGGATAGGTGAAAAACTGTTTTTT. This codes for CASSPEGIGEKLFF.

The V gene is TRBV4-2, the J gene TRBJ1-2; TRBD1 is a possible D gene (6 bases). Germline lookup yields CDR1 LGHNA and CDR2 YNFKEQ. The V end was cut by 0 bases, the J end by 7 bases, with 18 bases between. The CDR3 length is 16 residues. The CDR3 here is CASSQEWDTVRSGYTF. The CDR3 nucleotides read TGTGCCAGCAGCCAAGAATGGGACACGGTGAGGAGTGGCTACACCTTC.

This clonotype was counted ten times or more. The rearrangement links TRBV6-6 to TRBJ2-1; D is possibly TRBD2 (6 bases). Germline V gene sequence: CDR1 MNHNY, CDR2 SVGAGI (reference sequence). V was cut by 6 bases and J by 5 bases, with 11 bases left in between. The CDR3 totals 13 residues. This CDR3 is CASSWRADNEQFF. In DNA form, the CDR3 reads TGTGCCAGCAGCTGGAGGGCCGACAATGAGCAGTTCTTC.

This clonotype showed up just once. The chain links TRBV15 to TRBJ2-7; 7 bases align to TRBD2. Germline CDR1 LNHNV, CDR2 YYDKDF (reference sequence). The CDR3 runs 17 residues. With V trimmed by 2 bases and J by 2 bases, 12 bases remained unmatched. This CDR3 reads CATSRLPGRTSAYEQYF. CDR3 bases: TGTGCCACCAGCAGACTACCGGGGAGGACTAGTGCCTACGAGCAGTACTTC.

This clonotype was counted many times. The gene calls are TRBV20-1 and TRBJ2-7, with D tentatively TRBD1 or TRBD2 (6 bases each). The germline gives CDR1 DFQATT, CDR2 SNEGSKA (reference sequence). V was trimmed by 3 bases and J by 3 bases, leaving 18 bases between them. The CDR3 extends over 15 amino acids. DNA of the CDR3: TGCAGTGCTAGGTTGGAGGGGGTTTTCTACTACGAGCAGTACTTC. It encodes CSARLEGVFYYEQYF.

The rearrangement links TRBV12-3 or TRBV12-4 to TRBJ2-3; no reliable D call. V lost 5 bases and J lost 6, with 9 bases in between. The CDR3 is 12 residues long. The CDR3 sequence: CASSSRWDTQYF. The CDR3 DNA sequence: TGTGCCAGCAGTAGCCGCTGGGATACGCAGTATTTT.

This chain uses TRBV7-2 with TRBJ2-3; TRBD2 matches 7 bases. Germline loops: CDR1 SGHTA, CDR2 FQGNSA. After removal of 8 bases from V and 3 bases from J, the junction contained 11 bases not matched to a gene. The CDR3 sequence is 15 residues long. The CDR3 protein is CASALGGTSTDTQYF. The DNA for the CDR3 is TGTGCCAGCGCACTGGGGGGGACCTCAACAGATACGCAGTATTTT.

This clonotype was seen ten or more times. This chain uses TRBV11-2 with TRBJ1-4; 9 positions agree with TRBD1. V trimming: 2 bases; J trimming: 6 bases; junction bases outside the gene matches: 7. This CDR3 is 16 amino acids long. CDR1 and CDR2 from the germline V gene are SGHAT and FQNNGV. The CDR3 DNA is TGTGCCAGCAGCTTAAGTCCCGGGACAGGGTATGAAAAACTGTTTTTT. Translation: CASSLSPGTGYEKLFF.

The chain carries TRBV11-3 and TRBJ2-1; 7 positions match TRBD1. Trimming removed 7 bases from V and 0 bases from J; junction bases left unmatched: 3. The germline V gene has CDR1 SGHNT and CDR2 YENEEA. The CDR3 is 14 amino acids. The CDR3 loop is CASTGGSSYNEQFF. The CDR3 nucleotides are TGTGCCAGCACAGGGGGAAGCTCCTACAATGAGCAGTTCTTC.

V usage is TRBV29-1 and J usage is TRBJ2-3; TRBD2 aligns across 11 bases. From germline, CDR1 is SQVTM and CDR2 ANQGSEA. This CDR3 is built from 13 residues. With V trimmed by 1 base and J by 9 bases, 3 bases remained unmatched. The CDR3 nucleotides read TGCAGCGTTGAAGCCCCTAGCGGGAGGACGCAGTATTTT. It is translated as CSVEAPSGRTQYF.

The rearrangement links TRBV18 to TRBJ1-1, with D possibly being TRBD1 (5 bases). V shed 1 base and J shed 1 base, with 16 bases lying between them. The CDR3 consists of 17 residues. CDR1 is KGHSH and CDR2 is LQKENI in the germline V gene. The CDR3 region has the DNA TGTGCCAGCTCACCACTCGCCGGGACCTCTTCGAACACTGAAGCTTTCTTT. Protein: CASSPLAGTSSNTEAFF.

This clonotype came up once. CDR3 in DNA: TGCGCCAGCAGCCAGACAGGGTACGGAAACACCATATATTTT. It encodes CASSQTGYGNTIYF. This rearrangement joins TRBV5-1 to TRBJ1-3; 7 bases line up with TRBD1. The CDR3 contains 14 residues. V shed 4 bases, J shed 4 bases, and the junction held 5 bases outside the gene matches. Germline CDR1 and CDR2: SGHRS and YFSETQ.

This clonotype was counted between two and nine times. This chain connects TRBV15 to TRBJ2-7; perhaps TRBD2 as D (6 bases). Germline V gene sequence: CDR1 LNHNV, CDR2 YYDKDF (reference sequence). There are 13 residues in the CDR3. The germline V and J ends were trimmed by 1 base and 7 bases, with 11 bases remaining between them. The CDR3, as DNA: TGTGCCACCAGCAGAGTCCCGGGGAGGGAGCAGTACTTC. Protein product: CATSRVPGREQYF.

The chain has TRBV20-1 and TRBJ2-5; D unclear. Germline assignment: CDR1 DFQATT and CDR2 SNEGSKA (reference sequence). This CDR3 has 12 amino acids. Trimming stripped 3 bases from V and 5 bases from J, with 10 bases between. CDR3 loop: CSARNYGETQYF. Written as DNA, the CDR3 is TGCAGTGCTAGGAACTATGGTGAGACCCAGTACTTC.

Notes on this clonotype: A much larger clone lies a single base off, so this may be a read error. No DNA is shown, since the ends of the CDR3 on it are uncertain; the CDR3 is the one TCRdb lists. The rearrangement uses TRBV12-3 or TRBV12-4 and TRBJ1-3. The CDR3 length is 13 residues, termini included. The CDR3 here is CASSFGSGNTMYF.

This clonotype was observed many times. The chain recombines TRBV9 with TRBJ2-3; D gene uncertain. V lost 2 bases, J lost 6 bases, and 13 bases lay in between. Germline assignment: CDR1 SGDLS and CDR2 YYNGEE. This CDR3 contains 14 residues. The CDR3: CASSVQVVGDTQYF. The CDR3 DNA reads as TGTGCCAGCAGCGTTCAGGTAGTCGGTGATACGCAGTATTTT.

For the CDR3, the DNA is TGTGCCAGCAGTGACTCGTTTGTATGGGACAAAACAGATACGCAGTATTTT. This gives the protein CASSDSFVWDKTDTQYF. J is TRBJ2-3 and V is TRBV6-4; D is perhaps TRBD1 (6 bases). Trimming took 0 bases from V and 3 from J, leaving 16 bases between them. There are 17 residues in the CDR3. Germline values: CDR1 MRHNA, CDR2 SNTAGT.

The rearrangement joins TRBV7-2 to TRBJ2-5; 11 positions match TRBD1. There are 14 residues in the CDR3. The junction had 5 bases not matched to a gene; V was cut back by 4 bases and J by 7 bases. Germline values: CDR1 SGHTA, CDR2 FQGNSA. The CDR3 nucleotides are TGTGCCAGCAGCTGGGCTGGGACAGGGGGGACCCAGTACTTC. This gives the protein CASSWAGTGGTQYF.

The J gene is TRBJ2-7, the V gene TRBV11-2, with unresolved D. The CDR3 runs to 13 residues. The V gene lost 7 bases and the J gene lost 1 base, with 11 bases spanning the gap. CDR1 and CDR2 (germline): SGHAT, FQNNGV. The CDR3 loop reads CASNPGNSYEQYF. In DNA form, the CDR3 reads TGTGCCAGCAACCCCGGCAATTCCTACGAGCAGTACTTC.

V and J are TRBV7-6 and TRBJ1-2, with a tentative D call TRBD1 (5 bases). The CDR3 is 12 amino acids. The germline V gene encodes CDR1 SGHVS and CDR2 FNYEAQ. V lost 8 bases and J lost 8, with 15 bases in between. DNA for the CDR3: TGTGCCAGCGCACCATCGGGGGGAGGCTACACCTTC. Its translation: CASAPSGGGYTF.

The genes are TRBV11-2 and TRBJ2-2, with 14 bases fitting TRBD2. With 2 bases clipped from V and 6 bases from J, the junction kept 8 bases outside the gene matches. The CDR3 totals 18 residues. CDR1 SGHAT and CDR2 FQNNGV come from the germline V gene. The CDR3 region has the DNA TGTGCCAGCAGCTTAAAGAGGGGGACTAGCGGGAGCGCCGGGGAGCTGTTTTTT. It encodes CASSLKRGTSGSAGELFF.

The J gene is TRBJ2-1, the V gene TRBV12-3 or TRBV12-4; D is possibly TRBD1 (6 bases). V was trimmed by 7 bases and J by 15 bases, leaving 19 bases between them. The CDR3 is 12 residues long. The CDR3 DNA follows: TGTGCCAGCACCAAAGGGGTGGGGGCTGGGTTCTTC. Translated: CASTKGVGAGFF.

The chain couples TRBV10-1 to TRBJ2-5; 8 bases are shared with TRBD2. The J segment lost 6 bases and the V segment lost 3 bases, leaving 6 bases of the junction unmatched. The CDR3 contains 14 residues. CDR1 and CDR2 from the germline V gene are WNHNN and SYGVQD (reference sequence). The CDR3 DNA is TGCGCCAGCAGTGAAGCGGGAGTGGCCCAGACCCAGTACTTC. Translated, it gives CASSEAGVAQTQYF.

The chain couples TRBV7-8 to TRBJ2-7; 7 bases fit TRBD2. This CDR3 has 16 amino acids. Germline trimming cut 1 base from V and 6 bases from J; bases unmatched to any gene: 12. Germline lookup yields CDR1 SGHVS and CDR2 FQNEAQ. CDR3 loop: CASSLVAGGRTSEQYF. In DNA form, the CDR3 reads TGTGCCAGCAGCTTAGTTGCTGGCGGGAGAACCTCCGAGCAGTACTTC.

V and J are TRBV28 and TRBJ1-3; D perhaps matches TRBD1 (5 bases). The V gene's germline CDR1 is MDHEN and CDR2 SYDVKM. The CDR3 contains 13 residues. With 8 bases removed from V and 6 bases from J, the gap between germline ends came to 14 bases. The chain's CDR3 is CASGAAPKNTIYF. The CDR3 DNA reads as TGTGCCAGCGGGGCAGCCCCAAAAAACACCATATATTTT.

This clonotype appeared a few times. V and J are TRBV28 and TRBJ1-2; D is perhaps TRBD1 (6 bases). The length of the CDR3 is 13 residues. Germline CDR1 reads MDHEN; CDR2 reads SYDVKM. Trimming cost V 3 bases and J 5 bases, with 10 bases left between them. The CDR3 bases are TGTGCCAGCAGTTTCCAGGGGAGGTATGGCTACACCTTC. This codes for CASSFQGRYGYTF.